The source of this T cell receptor beta chain is a study of cytomegalovirus exposure and HLA in healthy donors. Study-level background: The same platform was used for the 120 validation repertoires and the approximately 670 first-cohort repertoires, a later analysis reported.

This clone is a singleton in its sample. This CDR3 comprises 13 residues. V gave up 5 bases and J gave up 0 bases, with 7 bases separating them. Germline assignment: CDR1 LNHDA and CDR2 SQIVND (reference sequence). Using immunoSEQ multiplex PCR, the repertoire was profiled, and TCRdb retains in-frame clones only, with some absent. There are 60,000 to 80,000 clones in the sample; approximately 94% occur only once, and roughly 3.2% lies in the top ten. This TCR was sampled from a young woman in good health and CMV-seropositive. The chain employs TRBV19 and TRBJ2-5; maybe TRBD2 (6 bases). The source material was PBMCs. The CDR3 DNA follows: TGTGCCAGTAGTCGGGACTACCAAGAGACCCAGTACTTC. Translated, it gives CASSRDYQETQYF.